A selection of T cell receptor beta chains follows, all from one sample in a study of blood T cell repertoires in COVID-19. Some clones are missing from TCRdb's copy, which holds only in-frame ones; the method was immunoSEQ multiplex PCR. The table includes more than 150,000 clones, approximately 90% detected once. The specimen was peripheral blood. The receptor set was obtained from a man between 50 and 59 years old with acute or convalescent COVID-19. Both conserved end residues are part of each CDR3. Fields, in order: clone size, V gene, J gene, D gene, CDR3 protein, CDR3 DNA. A D gene is named only where the DNA matches it firmly. The size of a clone is reported for some rows only, either as once, few or many, or as a class for expanded clones.

>.|TRBV4-2|TRBJ2-1|TRBD2
CASSRTSDEQFF
TGTGCCAGCAGCCGAACTAGCGATGAGCAGTTCTTC
>.|TRBV24-1|TRBJ2-6|.
CATSDPPGSGGANVLTF
TGTGCCACCAGTGACCCGCCGGGGTCTGGTGGGGCCAACGTCCTGACTTTC
>.|TRBV5-4|TRBJ2-1|TRBD2
CASSSGPGLAFNEQFF
TGTGCCAGCAGTTCTGGGCCGGGACTAGCGTTTAATGAGCAGTTCTTC
>.|TRBV10-3|TRBJ1-1|.
CAISEVAGRTEAFF
TGTGCCATCAGTGAGGTCGCGGGACGCACTGAAGCTTTCTTT
>.|TRBV7-8|TRBJ1-1|.
CASSFGAGVGYLNTEAFF
TGTGCCAGCAGCTTTGGAGCCGGGGTGGGGTATTTGAACACTGAAGCTTTCTTT
>few|TRBV4-1|TRBJ1-6|TRBD1
CASSPIGRDSHSPLHF
TGCGCCAGCAGCCCGATTGGCCGGGACAGCCATTCACCCCTCCACTTT
>.|TRBV12-3/TRBV12-4|TRBJ1-1|.
CASSFTGGTEAFF
TGTGCCAGCAGTTTCACGGGGGGCACTGAAGCTTTCTTT
>.|TRBV7-8|TRBJ1-2|.
CASSFGYPGNRYGYTF
TGTGCCAGCAGCTTCGGATACCCAGGGAATCGTTATGGCTACACCTTC
>.|TRBV4-3|TRBJ1-4|TRBD1
CASSPGQGNEKLFF
TGCGCCAGCAGCCCGGGACAGGGGAATGAAAAACTGTTTTTT
>.|TRBV4-1|TRBJ1-2|TRBD1
CASSQGNRGLLVYGYTF
TGCGCCAGCAGCCAAGGGAACAGGGGACTGCTTGTCTATGGCTACACCTTC
>.|TRBV6-2/TRBV6-3|TRBJ2-3|.
CASSSDRDTQYF
TGTGCCAGCAGTTCAGACAGAGATACGCAGTATTTT
>.|TRBV7-8|TRBJ2-3|TRBD2
CASSSERGAEDTQYF
TGTGCCAGCAGCTCGGAGCGGGGGGCCGAAGATACGCAGTATTTT
>.|TRBV19|TRBJ2-1|TRBD1
CASRERDREIDEQFF
TGTGCCAGTAGGGAAAGGGACAGGGAGATTGATGAGCAGTTCTTC
>few|TRBV19|TRBJ1-1|TRBD1
CASSTEGDRGPISTEAFF
TGTGCCAGTAGTACGGAGGGGGACAGGGGGCCGATAAGCACTGAAGCTTTCTTT
>.|TRBV7-2|TRBJ1-5|.
CASSLARSRGQPQHF
TGTGCCAGCAGCTTAGCCCGATCAAGGGGTCAGCCCCAGCATTTT
>.|TRBV27|TRBJ2-7|.
CASRVQGHEQYF
TGTGCCAGCAGAGTACAGGGCCACGAGCAGTACTTC
>.|TRBV7-9|TRBJ1-2|.
CASSLGTGDYGYTF
TGTGCCAGCAGCTTAGGCACGGGGGACTATGGCTACACCTTC
>.|TRBV6-6|TRBJ1-6|TRBD1
CASSPVEGQGSNSPLHF
TGTGCCAGCAGTCCCGTAGAGGGACAGGGAAGTAATTCACCCCTCCACTTT
>once|TRBV9|TRBJ2-1|TRBD1
CASSVSQGAYNEQFF
TGTGCCAGCAGCGTGTCACAGGGGGCATACAATGAGCAGTTCTTC
>.|TRBV5-1|TRBJ2-3|.
CASSLNFQTDTQYF
TGCGCCAGCAGCTTGAATTTCCAAACAGATACGCAGTATTTT
>.|TRBV5-1|TRBJ2-3|.
CASSLMGVNTDTQYF
TGCGCCAGCAGCTTGATGGGAGTTAACACAGATACGCAGTATTTT
>.|TRBV29-1|TRBJ1-3|.
CSAGGTGTGNTIYF
TGCAGCGCTGGGGGCACGGGGACTGGAAACACCATATATTTT
>.|TRBV5-1|TRBJ2-7|.
CASSLVPQKTYEQYF
TGCGCCAGCAGCTTGGTACCGCAGAAAACCTACGAGCAGTACTTC
>.|TRBV7-9|TRBJ1-2|.
CASSPSQGWYGYTF
TGTGCCAGCAGCCCGTCACAGGGATGGTATGGCTACACCTTC
>.|TRBV10-2|TRBJ1-1|.
CATREPLNTEAFF
TGCGCCACCCGGGAGCCACTGAACACTGAAGCTTTCTTT
>.|TRBV19|TRBJ1-5|.
CASSSGSSLNQPQHF
TGTGCCAGTAGTTCCGGGTCTAGCCTCAATCAGCCCCAGCATTTT
>once|TRBV2|TRBJ1-1|TRBD1
CASSKIPGGDDAFF
TGTGCCAGCAGTAAAATACCAGGGGGTGATGACGCTTTCTTT
>once|TRBV7-9|TRBJ2-3|TRBD2
CASSFTGGSDADTQYF
TGTGCCAGCAGCTTCACTGGCGGGAGTGACGCAGATACGCAGTATTTT
>.|TRBV10-3|TRBJ2-5|TRBD1
CAISESVTGLQETQYF
TGTGCCATCAGTGAGTCGGTGACAGGGCTGCAAGAGACCCAGTACTTC
>.|TRBV9|TRBJ1-2|TRBD1
CASSVDRQGAYGYTF
TGTGCCAGCAGCGTAGATCGACAGGGTGCCTATGGCTACACCTTC
>.|TRBV5-4|TRBJ2-2|TRBD2
CASSSLAGVNTGELFF
TGTGCCAGCAGCTCGTTAGCGGGGGTGAACACCGGGGAGCTGTTTTTT
>.|TRBV19|TRBJ1-6|.
CASSLDSPGSPLHF
TGTGCCAGTAGTTTGGACAGTCCCGGTTCACCCCTCCACTTT
>once|TRBV11-2|TRBJ2-3|.
CATTHLARSTDTQYF
TGTGCCACCACCCACCTAGCGAGATCCACAGATACGCAGTATTTT
>.|TRBV4-1|TRBJ1-5|.
CASSQAGGSNQPQHF
TGCGCCAGCAGCCAAGCCGGGGGTAGCAATCAGCCCCAGCATTTT
>.|TRBV7-9|TRBJ1-5|.
CASSLDRGDTQPQHF
TGTGCCAGCAGCTTAGATCGGGGGGACACTCAGCCCCAGCATTTT
>.|TRBV28|TRBJ1-2|.
CASSLSQGQSNYGYTF
TGTGCCAGCAGTTTAAGTCAGGGACAATCTAACTATGGCTACACCTTC
>.|TRBV10-2|TRBJ1-2|TRBD1
CASSELDRELVLAGYTF
TGCGCCAGCAGTGAGCTCGACAGGGAGTTAGTGCTGGCTGGCTACACCTTC
>once|TRBV9|TRBJ1-1|.
CASSVGEYTEAFF
TGTGCCAGCAGCGTAGGAGAGTACACTGAAGCTTTCTTT
>.|TRBV6-2/TRBV6-3|TRBJ2-5|.
CASSYRRWGGHQETQYF
TGTGCCAGCAGTTACCGTAGGTGGGGGGGGCACCAAGAGACCCAGTACTTC
>.|TRBV7-9|TRBJ1-3|.
CASSRKTTGPGNTIYF
TGTGCCAGCAGCCGAAAAACTACAGGCCCGGGAAACACCATATATTTT
>.|TRBV7-9|TRBJ1-2|.
CASSLSPGYIYGYTF
TGTGCCAGCAGCTTATCGCCCGGGTACATCTATGGCTACACCTTC
>.|TRBV5-4|TRBJ2-5|TRBD1
CASSTGQGETQYF
TGTGCCAGCAGCACGGGACAGGGGGAGACCCAGTACTTC
>.|TRBV15|TRBJ1-2|TRBD1
CATSRGGTGNGYTF
TGTGCCACCAGCAGAGGAGGGACAGGGAATGGCTACACCTTC
>once|TRBV19|TRBJ2-5|TRBD2
CASSTLSGRGQETQYF
TGTGCCAGTAGTACCCTGAGTGGGCGGGGGCAAGAGACCCAGTACTTC
>.|TRBV7-9|TRBJ1-4|.
CASSLAPIGVDEKLFF
TGTGCCAGCAGCTTAGCGCCTATAGGGGTGGATGAAAAACTGTTTTTT
>.|TRBV3-1/TRBV3-2|TRBJ2-2|.
CASSQSNAGELFF
TGTGCCAGCAGCCAAAGCAACGCCGGGGAGCTGTTTTTT
>.|TRBV12-3/TRBV12-4|TRBJ1-1|.
CASRPTGNTEAFF
TGTGCCAGCAGACCCACAGGGAACACTGAAGCTTTCTTT